What follows is one T cell receptor beta chain and its context. The data were obtained in a study of beta chain features in type 1 diabetes. Expressed TCRB transcripts were sequenced because the entire RNA isolate underwent reverse transcription. The data were produced by immunoSEQ multiplex PCR, yet TCRdb's version contains in-frame clones alone and is incomplete. In the table there are 600,000 to 650,000 clones, around 15% of which are singletons. The sample taken for sequencing was naive CD4+ T cells from blood. The TCR sequence derives from a man aged 18 to 35 in good health.

The CDR3 DNA follows: TGTGCCAGCAGCTCCCCAGCTAGTGGGGGCTATGGCTACACCTTC. This codes for CASSSPASGGYGYTF. V gene TRBV9 combines with J gene TRBJ1-2; D possibly corresponds to TRBD1 (5 bases). The ends were cut back, 4 bases at V and 4 bases at J, with 17 bases in the middle. The germline V gene has CDR1 SGDLS and CDR2 YYNGEE. This CDR3 comprises 15 residues.